This entry is about one T cell receptor (beta chain). CDR3 length: 14 residues. V was clipped by 7 bases and J by 5 bases, with 17 bases between them. Germline V lookup: CDR1 MNHEY, CDR2 SVGAGI. This sample stems from a study of blood T cell repertoires in COVID-19. Background on the study: Acute-phase and convalescent COVID-19 samples originated in the United States, Italy and Spain. From T cells, B-cell-depleted T cells, or PBMCs came the material, which was cDNA or gDNA.

As handled by the study authors: Reference gene primer amplification yielded estimated nucleated cell counts. The method was immunoSEQ multiplex PCR; TCRdb's version includes in-frame clones alone and lacks a portion of them. The V and J calls and the clone size are those of that table, but D and trimming were determined from the DNA. The sample lists about 250,000 clones; 85% were seen once. The receptor comes from a man aged 50 to 59 with COVID-19, enrolled during active disease. The chain joins TRBV6-5 to TRBJ1-1; D might be TRBD1 (5 bases). The specimen was peripheral blood. The CDR3 here is CASTPRQGRTEAFF. The CDR3 DNA reads TGTGCCAGCACCCCTCGTCAGGGAAGGACTGAAGCTTTCTTT.